This record concerns one T cell receptor beta chain sequence. The antigen remains undetermined. Measured with immunoSEQ multiplex PCR; TCRdb has only the in-frame clones, and not every one. The sample gives some 160,000 clones, 70% to 85% of which show up once; roughly 2% is in the top ten. The data are from a study of cytotoxic CD8 clonotypes in ibrutinib-treated CLL. Study-level background: Response material was collected after a median around 12 months of treatment, range 6 to 36.

This CDR3 is built from 14 residues. Trimming shortened V by 5 bases and J by 3 bases, and 13 bases separated the two germline ends. CDR1 is MNHNY, CDR2 SVGAGI, per germline (reference sequence). Regarding the study as a whole: Clonality (at baseline) was higher than in age-matched healthy donors and tracked circulating CD8+ T-cell counts. Few clonotypes were public, and these shrank or held steady under treatment.

The sequenced sample was PBMCs, obtained after 12 months of ibrutinib treatment. The source of this sequence is a human donor with chronic lymphocytic leukemia. The chain has TRBV6-6 and TRBJ1-1; D not certain. CDR3 residues: CASSPDFGDTEAFF. CDR3 coding DNA: TGTGCCAGCAGTCCGGACTTTGGGGACACTGAAGCTTTCTTT.